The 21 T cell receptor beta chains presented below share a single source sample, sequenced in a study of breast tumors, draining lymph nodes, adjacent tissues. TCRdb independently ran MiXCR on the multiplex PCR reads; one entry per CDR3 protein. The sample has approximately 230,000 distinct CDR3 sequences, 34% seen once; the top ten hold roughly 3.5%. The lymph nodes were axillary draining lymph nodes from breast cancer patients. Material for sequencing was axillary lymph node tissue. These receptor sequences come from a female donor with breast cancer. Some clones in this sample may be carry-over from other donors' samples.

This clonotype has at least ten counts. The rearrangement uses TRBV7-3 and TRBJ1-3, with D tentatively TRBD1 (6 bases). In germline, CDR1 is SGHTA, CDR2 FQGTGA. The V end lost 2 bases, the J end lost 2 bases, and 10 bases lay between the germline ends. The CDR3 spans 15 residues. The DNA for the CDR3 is TGTGCCAGCAGCTTACAGGGGTCGGCTGGAAACACCATATATTTT. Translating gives CASSLQGSAGNTIYF.

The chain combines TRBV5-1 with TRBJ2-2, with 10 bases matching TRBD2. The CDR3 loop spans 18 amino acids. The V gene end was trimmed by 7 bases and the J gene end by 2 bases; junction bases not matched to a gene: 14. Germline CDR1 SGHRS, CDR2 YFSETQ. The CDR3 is CASGQNRQRGGNTGELFF. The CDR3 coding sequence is TGCGCCAGCGGACAAAACAGACAGCGGGGGGGCAACACCGGGGAGCTGTTTTTT.

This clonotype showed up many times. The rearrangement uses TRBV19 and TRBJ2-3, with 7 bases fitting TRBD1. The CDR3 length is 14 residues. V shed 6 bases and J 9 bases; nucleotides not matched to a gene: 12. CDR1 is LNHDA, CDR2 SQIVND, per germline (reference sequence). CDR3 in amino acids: CASREAGGLETQYF. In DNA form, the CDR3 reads TGTGCCAGTAGGGAGGCAGGGGGTCTGGAGACGCAGTATTTT.

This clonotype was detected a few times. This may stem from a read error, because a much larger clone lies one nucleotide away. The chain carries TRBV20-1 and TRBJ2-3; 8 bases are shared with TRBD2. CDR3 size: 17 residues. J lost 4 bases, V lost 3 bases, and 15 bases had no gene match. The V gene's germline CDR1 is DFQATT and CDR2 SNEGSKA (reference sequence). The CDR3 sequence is CSASPVVSGTVPDTQYF. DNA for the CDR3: TGCAGTGCTAGTCCGGTAGTTAGCGGGACGGTCCCAGATACGCAGTATTTT.

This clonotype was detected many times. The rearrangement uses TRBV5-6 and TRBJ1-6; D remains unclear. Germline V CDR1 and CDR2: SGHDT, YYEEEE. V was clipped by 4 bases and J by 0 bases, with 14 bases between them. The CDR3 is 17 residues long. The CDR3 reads CASSTDPGSSYNSPLHF. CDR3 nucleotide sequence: TGTGCCAGCAGCACCGATCCGGGGAGCTCCTATAATTCACCCCTCCACTTT.

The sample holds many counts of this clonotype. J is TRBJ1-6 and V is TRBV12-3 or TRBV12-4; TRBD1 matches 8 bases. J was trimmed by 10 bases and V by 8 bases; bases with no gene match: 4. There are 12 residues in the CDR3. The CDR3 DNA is TGTGCCAGCCGCAGGGGGCACTCACCCCTCCACTTT. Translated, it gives CASRRGHSPLHF.

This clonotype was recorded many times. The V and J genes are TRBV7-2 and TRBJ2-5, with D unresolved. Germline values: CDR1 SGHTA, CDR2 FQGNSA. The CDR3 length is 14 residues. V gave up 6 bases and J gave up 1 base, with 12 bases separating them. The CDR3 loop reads CASRTSSSQETQYF. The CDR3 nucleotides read TGTGCCAGCAGAACCAGTAGCTCCCAAGAGACCCAGTACTTC.

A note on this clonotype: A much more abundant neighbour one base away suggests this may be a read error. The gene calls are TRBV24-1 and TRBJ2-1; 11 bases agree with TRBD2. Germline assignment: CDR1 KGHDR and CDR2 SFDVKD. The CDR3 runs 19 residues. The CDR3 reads CATSDAGGTSGSYSDEQLF. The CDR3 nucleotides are TGTGCCACCAGTGATGCGGGAGGAACTAGCGGGAGTTATAGCGATGAGCAGCTCTTC.

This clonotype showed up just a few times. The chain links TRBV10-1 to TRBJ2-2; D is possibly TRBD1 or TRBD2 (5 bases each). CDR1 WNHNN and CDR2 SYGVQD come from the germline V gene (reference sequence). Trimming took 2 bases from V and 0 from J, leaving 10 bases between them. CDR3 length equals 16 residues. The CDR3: CASSEEVGANTGELFF. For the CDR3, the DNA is TGCGCCAGCAGTGAGGAGGTGGGGGCGAACACCGGGGAGCTGTTTTTT.

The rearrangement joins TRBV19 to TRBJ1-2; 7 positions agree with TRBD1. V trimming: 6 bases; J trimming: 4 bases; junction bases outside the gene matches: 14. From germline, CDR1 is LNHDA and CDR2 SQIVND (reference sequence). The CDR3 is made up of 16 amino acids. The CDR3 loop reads CASSDTGTAFSYGYTF. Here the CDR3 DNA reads TGTGCCAGTAGCGATACCGGGACAGCCTTTTCCTATGGCTACACCTTC.

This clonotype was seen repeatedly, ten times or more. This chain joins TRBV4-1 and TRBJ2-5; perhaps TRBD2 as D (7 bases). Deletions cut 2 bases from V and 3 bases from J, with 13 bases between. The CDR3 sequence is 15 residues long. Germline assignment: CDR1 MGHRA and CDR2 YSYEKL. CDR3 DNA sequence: TGCGCCAGCAGCCAAAGGGGGGGTGGAGAAGAGACCCAGTACTTC. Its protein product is CASSQRGGGEETQYF.

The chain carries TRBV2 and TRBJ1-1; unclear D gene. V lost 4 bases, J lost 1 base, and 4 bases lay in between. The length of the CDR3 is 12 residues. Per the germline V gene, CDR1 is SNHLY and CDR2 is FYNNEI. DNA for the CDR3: TGTGCCAGCAGTGGCGAGAACACTGAAGCTTTCTTT. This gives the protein CASSGENTEAFF.

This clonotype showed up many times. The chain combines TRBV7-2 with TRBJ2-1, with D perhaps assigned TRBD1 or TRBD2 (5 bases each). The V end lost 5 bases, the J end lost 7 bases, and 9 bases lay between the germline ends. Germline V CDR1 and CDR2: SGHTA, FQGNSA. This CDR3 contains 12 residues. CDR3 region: CASSPGHNEQFF. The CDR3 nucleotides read TGTGCCAGCAGCCCGGGGCATAATGAGCAGTTCTTC.

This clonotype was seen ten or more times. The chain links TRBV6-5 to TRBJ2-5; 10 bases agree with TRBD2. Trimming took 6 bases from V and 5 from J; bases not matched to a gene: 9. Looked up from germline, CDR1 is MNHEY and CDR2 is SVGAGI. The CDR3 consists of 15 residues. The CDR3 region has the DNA TGTGCCAGCAGGGACATAGCGGGAGGTGGTGAGACCCAGTACTTC. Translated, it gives CASRDIAGGGETQYF.

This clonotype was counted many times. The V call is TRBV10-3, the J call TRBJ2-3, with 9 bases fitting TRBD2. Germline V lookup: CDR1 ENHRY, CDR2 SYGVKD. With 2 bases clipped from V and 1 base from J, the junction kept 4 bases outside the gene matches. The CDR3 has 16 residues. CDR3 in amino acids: CAISENQRGGTDTQYF. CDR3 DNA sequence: TGTGCCATCAGTGAGAACCAGCGGGGGGGCACAGATACGCAGTATTTT.

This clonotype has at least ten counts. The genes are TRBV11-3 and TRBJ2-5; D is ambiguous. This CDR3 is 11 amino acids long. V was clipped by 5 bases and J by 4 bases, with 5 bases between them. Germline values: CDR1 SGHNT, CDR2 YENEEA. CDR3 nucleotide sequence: TGTGCCAGCAGCCCCGGAGAGACCCAGTACTTC. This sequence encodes CASSPGETQYF.

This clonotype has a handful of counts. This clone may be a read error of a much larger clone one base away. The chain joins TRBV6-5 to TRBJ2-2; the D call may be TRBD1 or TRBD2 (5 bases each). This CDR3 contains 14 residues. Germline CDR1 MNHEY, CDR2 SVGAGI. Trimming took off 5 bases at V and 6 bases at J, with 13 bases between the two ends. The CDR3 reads CASSHLRDAGELFF. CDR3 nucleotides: TGTGCCAGCAGTCACTTGAGGGACGCCGGGGAGCTGTTTTTT.

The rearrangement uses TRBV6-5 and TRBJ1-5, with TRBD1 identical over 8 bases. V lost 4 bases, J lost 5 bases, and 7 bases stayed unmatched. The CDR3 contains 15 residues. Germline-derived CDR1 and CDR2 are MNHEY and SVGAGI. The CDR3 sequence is CASSSQGAGYQPQHF. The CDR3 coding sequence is TGTGCCAGCAGTTCCCAGGGGGCGGGATATCAGCCCCAGCATTTT.

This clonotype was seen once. CDR3 coding DNA: TGTGCCAGCAGTCTCAGAACAGCACCATGTAGGGGCCCCCTCTCTGGGGCCAACGTCCTGACTTTC. Translating gives CASSLRTAPCRGPLSGANVLTF. The chain links TRBV2 to TRBJ2-6, with a tentative D call TRBD1 (5 bases). Germline V gene data show CDR1 as SNHLY and CDR2 as FYNNEI. CDR3 length equals 22 residues. Trimming took off 5 bases at V and 0 bases at J, with 29 bases between the two ends.

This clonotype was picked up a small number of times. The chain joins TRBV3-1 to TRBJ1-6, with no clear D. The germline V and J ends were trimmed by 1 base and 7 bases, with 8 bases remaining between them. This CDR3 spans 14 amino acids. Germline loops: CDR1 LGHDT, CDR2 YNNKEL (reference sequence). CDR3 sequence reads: CASSQVAGNSPLHF. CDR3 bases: TGTGCCAGCAGCCAAGTCGCAGGCAATTCACCCCTCCACTTT.

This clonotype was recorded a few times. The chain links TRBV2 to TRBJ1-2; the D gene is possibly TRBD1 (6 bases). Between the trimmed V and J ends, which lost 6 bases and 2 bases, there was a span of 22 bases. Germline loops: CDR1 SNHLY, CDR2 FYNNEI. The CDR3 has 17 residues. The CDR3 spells CASSLPTGYSLNYGYTF. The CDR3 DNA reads TGTGCCAGCAGCTTGCCCACAGGGTACTCTCTGAACTATGGCTACACCTTC.